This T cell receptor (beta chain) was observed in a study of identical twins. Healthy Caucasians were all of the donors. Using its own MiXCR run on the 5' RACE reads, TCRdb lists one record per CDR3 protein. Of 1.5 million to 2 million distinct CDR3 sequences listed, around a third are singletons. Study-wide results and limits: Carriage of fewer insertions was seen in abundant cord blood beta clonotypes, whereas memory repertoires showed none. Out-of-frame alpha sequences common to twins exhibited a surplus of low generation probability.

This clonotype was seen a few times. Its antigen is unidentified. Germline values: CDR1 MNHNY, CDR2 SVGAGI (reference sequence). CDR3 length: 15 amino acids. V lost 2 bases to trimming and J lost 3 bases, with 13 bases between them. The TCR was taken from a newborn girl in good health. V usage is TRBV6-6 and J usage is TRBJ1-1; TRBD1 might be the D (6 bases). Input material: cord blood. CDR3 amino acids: CASSYGDISYTEAFF. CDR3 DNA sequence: TGTGCCAGCAGTTACGGGGACATTTCTTACACTGAAGCTTTCTTT.